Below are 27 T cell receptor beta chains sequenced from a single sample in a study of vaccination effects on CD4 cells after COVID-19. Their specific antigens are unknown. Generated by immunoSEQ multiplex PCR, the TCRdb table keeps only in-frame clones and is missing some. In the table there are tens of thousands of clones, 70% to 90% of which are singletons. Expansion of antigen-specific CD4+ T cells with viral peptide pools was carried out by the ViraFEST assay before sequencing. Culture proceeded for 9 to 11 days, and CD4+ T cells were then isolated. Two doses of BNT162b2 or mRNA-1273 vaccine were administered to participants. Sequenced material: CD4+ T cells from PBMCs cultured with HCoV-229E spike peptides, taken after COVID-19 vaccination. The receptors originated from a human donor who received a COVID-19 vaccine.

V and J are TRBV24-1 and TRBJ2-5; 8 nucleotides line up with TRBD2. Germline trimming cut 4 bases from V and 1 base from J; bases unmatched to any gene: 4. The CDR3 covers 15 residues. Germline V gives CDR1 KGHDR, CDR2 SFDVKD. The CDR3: CATSDPGGSQETQYF. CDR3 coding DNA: TGTGCCACCAGTGACCCGGGAGGGAGCCAAGAGACCCAGTACTTC.

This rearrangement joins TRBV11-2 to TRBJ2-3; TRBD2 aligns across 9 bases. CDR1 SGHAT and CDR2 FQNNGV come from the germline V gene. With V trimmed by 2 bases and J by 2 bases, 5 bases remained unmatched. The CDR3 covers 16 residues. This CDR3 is CASSLFGLAFTDTQYF. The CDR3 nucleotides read TGTGCCAGCAGCTTATTTGGACTAGCGTTCACAGATACGCAGTATTTT.

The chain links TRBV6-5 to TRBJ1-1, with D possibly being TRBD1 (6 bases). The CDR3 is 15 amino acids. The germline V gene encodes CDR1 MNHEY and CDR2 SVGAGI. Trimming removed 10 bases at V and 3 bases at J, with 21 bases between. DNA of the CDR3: TGTGCCACCTTCCCCGGGGGGCGAGGAGACACTGAAGCTTTCTTT. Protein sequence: CATFPGGRGDTEAFF.

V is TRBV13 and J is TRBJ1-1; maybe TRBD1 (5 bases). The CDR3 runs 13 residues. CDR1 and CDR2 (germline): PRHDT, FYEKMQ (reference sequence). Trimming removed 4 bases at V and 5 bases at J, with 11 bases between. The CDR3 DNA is TGTGCCAGCAGCTCCCGGGACGGAACTGAAGCTTTCTTT. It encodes CASSSRDGTEAFF. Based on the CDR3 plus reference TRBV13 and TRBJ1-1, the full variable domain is AAGVIQSPRHLIKEKRETATLKCYPIPRHDTVYWYQQGPGQDPQFLISFYEKMQSDKGSIPDRFSAQQFSDYHSELNMSSLELGDSALYFCASSSRDGTEAFFGQGTRLTVV.

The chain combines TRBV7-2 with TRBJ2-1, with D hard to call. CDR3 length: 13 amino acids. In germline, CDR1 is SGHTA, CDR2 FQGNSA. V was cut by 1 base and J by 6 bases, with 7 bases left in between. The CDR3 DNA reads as TGTGCCAGCAGCTTAGTAGGGTTCAATGAGCAGTTCTTC. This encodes CASSLVGFNEQFF. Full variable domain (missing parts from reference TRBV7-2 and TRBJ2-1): GAGVSQSPSNKVTEKGKDVELRCDPISGHTALYWYRQSLGQGLEFLIYFQGNSAPDKSGLPSDRFSAERTGGSVSTLTIQRTQQEDSAVYLCASSLVGFNEQFFGPGTRLTVL.

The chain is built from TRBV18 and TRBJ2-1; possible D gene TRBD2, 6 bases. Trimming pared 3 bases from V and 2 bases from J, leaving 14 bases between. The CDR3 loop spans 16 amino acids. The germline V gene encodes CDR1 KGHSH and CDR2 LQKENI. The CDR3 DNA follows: TGTGCCAGCTCACCCCAACTGGTAGCGGCCTACAATGAGCAGTTCTTC. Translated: CASSPQLVAAYNEQFF. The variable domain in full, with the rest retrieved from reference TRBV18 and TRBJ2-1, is NAGVMQNPRHLVRRRGQEARLRCSPMKGHSHVYWYRQLPEEGLKFMVYLQKENIIDESGMPKERFSAEFPKEGPSILRIQQVVRGDSAAYFCASSPQLVAAYNEQFFGPGTRLTVL.

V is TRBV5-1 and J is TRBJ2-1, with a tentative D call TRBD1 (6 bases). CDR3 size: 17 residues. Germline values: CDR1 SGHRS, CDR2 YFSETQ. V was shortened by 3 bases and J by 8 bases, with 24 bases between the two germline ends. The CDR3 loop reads CASSSLLMTGGLDEQFF. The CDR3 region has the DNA TGCGCCAGCAGCTCTTTACTAATGACAGGCGGTTTGGATGAGCAGTTCTTC. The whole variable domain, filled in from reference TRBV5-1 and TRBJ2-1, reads KAGVTQTPRYLIKTRGQQVTLSCSPISGHRSVSWYQQTPGQGLQFLFEYFSETQRNKGNFPGRFSGRQFSNSRSEMNVSTLELGDSALYLCASSSLLMTGGLDEQFFGPGTRLTVL.

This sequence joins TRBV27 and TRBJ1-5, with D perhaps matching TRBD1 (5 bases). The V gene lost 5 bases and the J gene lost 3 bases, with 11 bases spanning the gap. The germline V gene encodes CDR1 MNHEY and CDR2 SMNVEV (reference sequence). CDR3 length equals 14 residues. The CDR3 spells CASSAPGNNQPQHF. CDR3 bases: TGTGCCAGCAGTGCACCAGGGAACAATCAGCCCCAGCATTTT.

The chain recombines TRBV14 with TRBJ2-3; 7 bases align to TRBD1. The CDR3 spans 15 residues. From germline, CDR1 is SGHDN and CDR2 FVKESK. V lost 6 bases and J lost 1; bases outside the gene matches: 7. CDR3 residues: CASSHRGSGTDTQYF. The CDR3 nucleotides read TGTGCCAGCAGTCACAGGGGCAGTGGCACAGATACGCAGTATTTT.

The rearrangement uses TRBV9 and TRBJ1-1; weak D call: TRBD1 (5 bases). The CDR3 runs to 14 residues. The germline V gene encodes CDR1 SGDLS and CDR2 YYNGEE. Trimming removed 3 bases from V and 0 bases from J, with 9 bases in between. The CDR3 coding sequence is TGTGCCAGCAGCGCGGGGACTCTGAACACTGAAGCTTTCTTT. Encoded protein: CASSAGTLNTEAFF.

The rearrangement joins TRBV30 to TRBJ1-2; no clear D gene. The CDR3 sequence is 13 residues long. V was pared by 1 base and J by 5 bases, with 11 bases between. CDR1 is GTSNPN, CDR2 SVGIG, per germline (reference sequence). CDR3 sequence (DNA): TGTGCCTGGAGTGGTCAGCGTGGGTATGGCTACACCTTC. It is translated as CAWSGQRGYGYTF.

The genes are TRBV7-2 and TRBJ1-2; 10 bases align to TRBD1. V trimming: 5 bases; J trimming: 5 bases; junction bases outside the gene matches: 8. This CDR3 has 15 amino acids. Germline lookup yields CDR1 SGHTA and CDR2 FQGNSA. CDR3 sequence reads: CASSPYGTGDYGYTF. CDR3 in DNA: TGTGCCAGCAGCCCGTACGGGACAGGGGATTATGGCTACACCTTC.

The chain's CDR3 is CASSTTGLDSPLHF. DNA of the CDR3: TGTGCCAGCAGCACGACAGGGTTAGATTCACCCCTCCACTTT. The J gene is TRBJ1-6, the V gene TRBV9, with 7 bases fitting TRBD1. After removal of 4 bases from V and 8 bases from J, the junction contained 6 bases not matched to a gene. The CDR3 totals 14 residues. The V gene's germline CDR1 is SGDLS and CDR2 YYNGEE. The full variable domain, completed using reference TRBV9 and TRBJ1-6, is DSGVTQTPKHLITATGQRVTLRCSPRSGDLSVYWYQQSLDQGLQFLIQYYNGEERAKGNILERFSAQQFPDLHSELNLSSLELGDSALYFCASSTTGLDSPLHFGNGTRLTVT.

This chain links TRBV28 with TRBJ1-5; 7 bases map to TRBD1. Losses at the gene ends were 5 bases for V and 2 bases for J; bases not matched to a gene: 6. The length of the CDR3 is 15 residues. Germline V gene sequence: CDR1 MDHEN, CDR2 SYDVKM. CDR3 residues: CASSLPGQGNQPQHF. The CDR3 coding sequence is TGTGCCAGCAGTCTTCCCGGACAGGGCAATCAGCCCCAGCATTTT.

CDR3 region: CASRQQAGDTQYF. The CDR3 DNA sequence: TGTGCCAGCAGGCAACAGGCGGGAGATACGCAGTATTTT. The chain is built from TRBV6-5 and TRBJ2-3; D is possibly TRBD1 or TRBD2 (5 bases each). The CDR3 length is 13 residues. CDR1 is MNHEY and CDR2 is SVGAGI in the germline V gene. Trimming removed 6 bases at V and 5 bases at J, with 12 bases between.

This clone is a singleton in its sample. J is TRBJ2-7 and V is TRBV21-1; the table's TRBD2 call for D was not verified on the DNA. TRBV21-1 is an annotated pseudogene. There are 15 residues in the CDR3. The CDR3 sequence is CASSKSTSGDYEQYV. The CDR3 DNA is TGTGCCAGCAGCAAGTCGACTAGCGGGGATTACGAGCAGTACGTC.

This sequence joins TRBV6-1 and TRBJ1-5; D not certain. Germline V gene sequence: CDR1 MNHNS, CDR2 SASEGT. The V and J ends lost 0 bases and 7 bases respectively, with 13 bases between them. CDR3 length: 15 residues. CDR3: CASSEASAGSQPQHF. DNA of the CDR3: TGTGCCAGCAGTGAAGCTTCGGCGGGTTCGCAGCCCCAGCATTTT.

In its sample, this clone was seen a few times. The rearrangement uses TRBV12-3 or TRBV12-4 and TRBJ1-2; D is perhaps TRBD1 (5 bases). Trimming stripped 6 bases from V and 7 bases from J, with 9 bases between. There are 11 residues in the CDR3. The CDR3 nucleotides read TGTGCCAGCAGCTCAGGGTTTGGCTACACCTTC. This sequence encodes CASSSGFGYTF.

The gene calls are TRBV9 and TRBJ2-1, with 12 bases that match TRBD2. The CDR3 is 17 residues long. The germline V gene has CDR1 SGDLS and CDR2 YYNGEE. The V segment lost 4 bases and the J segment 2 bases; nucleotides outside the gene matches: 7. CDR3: CASSPTASGGAYNEQFF. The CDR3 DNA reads TGTGCCAGCAGCCCAACGGCTAGCGGGGGGGCCTACAATGAGCAGTTCTTC.

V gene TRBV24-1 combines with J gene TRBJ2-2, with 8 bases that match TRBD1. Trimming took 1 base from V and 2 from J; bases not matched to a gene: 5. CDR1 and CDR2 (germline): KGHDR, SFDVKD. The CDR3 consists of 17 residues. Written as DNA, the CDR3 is TGTGCCACCAGTGATTTTGGGGCAGGGGGCAACACCGGGGAGCTGTTTTTT. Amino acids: CATSDFGAGGNTGELFF.

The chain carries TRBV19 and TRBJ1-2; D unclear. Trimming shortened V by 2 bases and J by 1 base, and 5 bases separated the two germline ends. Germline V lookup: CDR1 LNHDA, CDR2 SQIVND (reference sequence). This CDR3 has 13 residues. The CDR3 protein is CASSIQSNYGYTF. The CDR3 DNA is TGTGCCAGTAGTATACAGAGTAACTATGGCTACACCTTC.

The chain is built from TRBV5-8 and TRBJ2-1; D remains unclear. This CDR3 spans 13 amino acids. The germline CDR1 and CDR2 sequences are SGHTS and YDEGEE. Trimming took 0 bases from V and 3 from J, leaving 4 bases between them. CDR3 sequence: CASSLGYYNEQFF. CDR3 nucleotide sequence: TGTGCCAGCAGCTTGGGCTACTACAATGAGCAGTTCTTC.

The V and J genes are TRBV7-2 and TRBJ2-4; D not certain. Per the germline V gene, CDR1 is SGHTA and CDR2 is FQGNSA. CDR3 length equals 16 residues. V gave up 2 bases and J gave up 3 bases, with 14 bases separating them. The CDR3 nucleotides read TGTGCCAGCAGCTTATCTATCCTTGGAGTCAAAAACATTCAGTACTTC. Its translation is CASSLSILGVKNIQYF.

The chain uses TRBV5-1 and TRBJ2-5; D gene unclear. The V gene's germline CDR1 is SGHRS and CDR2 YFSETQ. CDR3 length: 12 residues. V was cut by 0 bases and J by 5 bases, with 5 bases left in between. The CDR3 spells CASSLGLETQYF. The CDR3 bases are TGCGCCAGCAGCTTGGGGCTCGAGACCCAGTACTTC.

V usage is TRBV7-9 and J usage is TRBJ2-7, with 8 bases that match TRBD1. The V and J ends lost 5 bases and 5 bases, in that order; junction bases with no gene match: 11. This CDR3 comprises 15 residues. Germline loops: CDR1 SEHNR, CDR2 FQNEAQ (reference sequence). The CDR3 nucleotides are TGTGCCAGCAGCGCCTTCGGACAGGGTATACACGAGCAGTACGTC. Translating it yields CASSAFGQGIHEQYV.

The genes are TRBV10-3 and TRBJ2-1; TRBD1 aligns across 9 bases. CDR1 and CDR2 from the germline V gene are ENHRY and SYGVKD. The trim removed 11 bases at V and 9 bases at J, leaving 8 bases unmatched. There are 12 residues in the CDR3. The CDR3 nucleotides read TGTGCCGCGGGACAGGGTCTTGCTGAGCAGTTCTTC. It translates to CAAGQGLAEQFF.

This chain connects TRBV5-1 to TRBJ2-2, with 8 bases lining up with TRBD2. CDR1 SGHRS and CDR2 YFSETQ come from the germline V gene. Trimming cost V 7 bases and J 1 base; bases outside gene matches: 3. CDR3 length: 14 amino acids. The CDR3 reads CASQTSVNTGELFF. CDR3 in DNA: TGCGCCAGCCAGACTAGCGTGAACACCGGGGAGCTGTTTTTT.